This T cell receptor (beta chain) appears in the sequencing data of a study of graft-versus-host responses after intestinal transplantation. At the level of the study: Multivisceral, liver-intestinal, or isolated intestinal transplants were received by the recipients. Anti-thymocyte globulin induction preceded roughly 3 years of tacrolimus and steroid maintenance in all recipients.

Looked up from germline, CDR1 is LNHNV and CDR2 is YYDKDF (reference sequence). The CDR3 is 16 residues long. The V end lost 2 bases, the J end lost 8 bases, and 16 bases lay between the germline ends. Worth noting for this clone: Its specificity is not known.

The repertoire was sequenced with immunoSEQ multiplex PCR; TCRdb's copy has only in-frame clones and lacks some. The data hold about 97,000 clones, with around 91% observed a single time. V gene TRBV15 combines with J gene TRBJ1-6; D may be TRBD1 (5 bases). The starting material was unstimulated CD4+ T cells sorted from spleen or lymph node cells, obtained before transplant. This TCR derives from a human donor who was the organ donor for an intestinal transplant. CDR3 DNA: TGTGCCACCAGCAGATCCCTCAGGGTAAATGATTCACCCCTCCACTTT. This sequence encodes CATSRSLRVNDSPLHF.